Each of the 25 T cell receptor beta chains below was sequenced from the same sample in a study of shared clonotypes between healthy human individuals. Profiled with immunoSEQ multiplex PCR; TCRdb holds only in-frame clones, not every one. The data hold 600,000 to 750,000 clones, with about nine tenths observed a single time. Sequencing input: memory CD8+ T cells from PBMCs. Subset: CD45RO+ cells pooled with CCR7-negative TemRA cells. The receptors derive from a man aged 18 to 29 in good health. Some clones in this sample may be carry-over from other donors' samples.

The chain uses TRBV11-2 and TRBJ2-7, with TRBD2 matching over 10 bases. This CDR3 comprises 13 residues. V lost 6 bases, J lost 4 bases, and 3 bases stayed unmatched. Germline lookup yields CDR1 SGHAT and CDR2 FQNNGV. The chain's CDR3 is CASRSGRAYEQYF. The CDR3 bases are TGTGCCAGCAGAAGCGGGAGGGCTTACGAGCAGTACTTC.

The V gene is TRBV18, the J gene TRBJ2-3; a weak D match, TRBD2 (5 bases). In germline, CDR1 is KGHSH, CDR2 LQKENI. The CDR3 is 18 amino acids. Between the trimmed V and J ends, which lost 6 bases and 1 base, there was a span of 23 bases. CDR3 in amino acids: CASSPLSVGEGGTDTQYF. CDR3 DNA sequence: TGTGCCAGCTCCCCCTTATCTGTGGGCGAGGGAGGCACAGATACGCAGTATTTT. The whole variable domain, remainder taken from reference TRBV18 and TRBJ2-3, is NAGVMQNPRHLVRRRGQEARLRCSPMKGHSHVYWYRQLPEEGLKFMVYLQKENIIDESGMPKERFSAEFPKEGPSILRIQQVVRGDSAAYFCASSPLSVGEGGTDTQYFGPGTRLTVL.

J is TRBJ2-3 and V is TRBV5-1, with D perhaps given as TRBD1 or TRBD2 (5 bases each). Per germline, CDR1 SGHRS and CDR2 YFSETQ. Between the trimmed V and J ends, which lost 4 bases and 3 bases, there was a span of 12 bases. The CDR3 contains 14 residues. CDR3 region: CASSLRWGTDTQYF. CDR3 nucleotide sequence: TGCGCCAGCAGCCTAAGGTGGGGGACAGATACGCAGTATTTT.

CDR3 sequence: CASSSAAEIYSYNEQFF. CDR3 sequence (DNA): TGTGCCAGCAGTTCTGCAGCGGAGATCTATTCCTACAATGAGCAGTTCTTC. J is TRBJ2-1 and V is TRBV28, with D perhaps matching TRBD2 (5 bases). The V end was cut by 4 bases, the J end by 1 base, with 17 bases between. CDR1 is MDHEN, CDR2 SYDVKM, per germline. This CDR3 contains 17 residues. Based on the CDR3 plus reference TRBV28 and TRBJ2-1, the full variable domain is DVKVTQSSRYLVKRTGEKVFLECVQDMDHENMFWYRQDPGLGLRLIYFSYDVKMKEKGDIPEGYSVSREKKERFSLILESASTNQTSMYLCASSSAAEIYSYNEQFFGPGTRLTVL.

The chain links TRBV7-9 to TRBJ2-7; 11 positions agree with TRBD1. Germline CDR1 is SEHNR and CDR2 is FQNEAQ (reference sequence). The CDR3 extends over 14 amino acids. Trimming at V came to 7 bases and at J to 5 bases, leaving 7 bases not matched to a gene. The CDR3 loop is CASIGQGAGDEQYF. CDR3 DNA: TGTGCCAGCATCGGACAGGGGGCGGGAGACGAGCAGTACTTC. The full variable domain, rest sourced from reference TRBV7-9 and TRBJ2-7, is DTGVSQNPRHKITKRGQNVTFRCDPISEHNRLYWYRQTLGQGPEFLTYFQNEAQLEKSRLLSDRFSAERPKGSFSTLEIQRTEQGDSAMYLCASIGQGAGDEQYFGPGTRLTVT.

This chain links TRBV4-1 with TRBJ2-7, with 10 bases fitting TRBD2. From germline, CDR1 is MGHRA and CDR2 YSYEKL. CDR3 length equals 15 residues. J lost 2 bases, V lost 4 bases, and 5 bases had no gene match. The CDR3 reads CASSLRAGGPYEQYF. The CDR3 DNA is TGCGCCAGCAGCCTAAGAGCGGGAGGGCCCTACGAGCAGTACTTC.

This clone was observed a single time. The DNA of the CDR3 is TGTGCCAGCAGCTTGGGGGCAGACTACAATGAGCAGTTCTTC. It encodes CASSLGADYNEQFF. The chain combines TRBV7-9 with TRBJ2-1; D perhaps matches TRBD1 (6 bases). This CDR3 is 14 amino acids long. Trimming took off 3 bases at V and 3 bases at J, with 9 bases between the two ends. Germline CDR1 is SEHNR and CDR2 is FQNEAQ (reference sequence).

The chain has TRBV9 and TRBJ1-2; D is ambiguous. Germline V gene data show CDR1 as SGDLS and CDR2 as YYNGEE. The V and J ends lost 4 bases and 4 bases respectively, with 17 bases between them. The CDR3 has 15 residues. For the CDR3, the DNA is TGTGCCAGCAGCACGAGCCAGGTTTTCAGCTATGGCTACACCTTC. Protein sequence: CASSTSQVFSYGYTF.

The sample holds one count of this clone. CDR3 bases: TGTGCCAGCAGCCCCCGGGTAGGAGTAGGCGGGGAGCTGTTTTTT. Translation gives CASSPRVGVGGELFF. This chain uses TRBV9 with TRBJ2-2; the D is unclear. The CDR3 is 15 residues long. The V and J ends lost 4 bases and 7 bases respectively, with 17 bases between them. In germline, CDR1 is SGDLS, CDR2 YYNGEE.

CDR3 in amino acids: CASSLGLSDEQYF. CDR3 nucleotides: TGTGCCAGCAGCTTGGGACTATCCGACGAGCAGTACTTC. The genes are TRBV5-8 and TRBJ2-7, with D tentatively TRBD2 (5 bases). Germline V gene lookup returns CDR1 SGHTS and CDR2 YDEGEE. The CDR3 consists of 13 residues. V lost 0 bases to trimming and J lost 5 bases, with 9 bases between them.

The V gene is TRBV7-9, the J gene TRBJ2-7, with D perhaps matching TRBD1 (6 bases). CDR1 is SEHNR and CDR2 is FQNEAQ in the germline V gene (reference sequence). The CDR3 totals 16 residues. Between the trimmed V and J ends, which lost 0 bases and 1 base, there was a span of 13 bases. CDR3 coding DNA: TGTGCCAGCAGCTTAGCCCCGGGACACCCTTCCTACGAGCAGTACTTC. The encoded protein is CASSLAPGHPSYEQYF.

This clone was recorded a few times. This rearrangement joins TRBV2 to TRBJ1-2, with D maybe TRBD1 (6 bases). The CDR3 covers 14 residues. CDR1 is SNHLY and CDR2 is FYNNEI in the germline V gene. V was clipped by 6 bases and J by 4 bases, with 15 bases between them. In DNA, the CDR3 is TGTGCCAGCAGGGAGAGAGGGGGTAGCTATGGCTACACCTTC. Protein: CASRERGGSYGYTF.

This chain connects TRBV27 to TRBJ2-2; D gene unclear. This CDR3 is built from 13 residues. CDR1 MNHEY and CDR2 SMNVEV come from the germline V gene (reference sequence). The V gene lost 6 bases and the J gene lost 4 bases, with 9 bases spanning the gap. CDR3 loop: CASRQTLTGELFF. DNA for the CDR3: TGTGCCAGCAGGCAGACCCTCACCGGGGAGCTGTTTTTT.

V gene TRBV7-8 combines with J gene TRBJ2-2; D may be TRBD1 or TRBD2 (5 bases each). Germline-derived CDR1 and CDR2 are SGHVS and FQNEAQ. The CDR3 totals 18 residues. Trimming removed 1 base from V and 4 bases from J, with 19 bases in between. The CDR3 reads CASSLGRWGLSGTGELFF. In nucleotides, the CDR3 is TGTGCCAGCAGCTTAGGTCGATGGGGCTTGAGCGGCACCGGGGAGCTGTTTTTT.

As to this clone: This specimen includes other DNA sequences encoding the same CDR3. The J gene is TRBJ1-1, the V gene TRBV9; D possibly corresponds to TRBD1 (6 bases). Germline CDR1 and CDR2: SGDLS and YYNGEE. The germline V and J ends were trimmed by 4 bases and 5 bases, with 15 bases remaining between them. The CDR3 loop spans 14 amino acids. As DNA, the CDR3 is TGTGCCAGCAGCCCGGGGGGGGCGGGTACTGAAGCTTTCTTT. It specifies CASSPGGAGTEAFF.

This chain links TRBV19 with TRBJ2-1; D may be TRBD2 (6 bases). V lost 1 base, J lost 8 bases, and 12 bases lay in between. Per the germline V gene, CDR1 is LNHDA and CDR2 is SQIVND (reference sequence). The CDR3 contains 14 residues. This chain's CDR3 is CASSIAFGRYEQFF. In nucleotides, the CDR3 is TGTGCCAGTAGTATAGCTTTCGGGAGATATGAGCAGTTCTTC. The entire variable domain, with the rest obtained from reference TRBV19 and TRBJ2-1, is as follows: DGGITQSPKYLFRKEGQNVTLSCEQNLNHDAMYWYRQDPGQGLRLIYYSQIVNDFQKGDIAEGYSVSREKKESFPLTVTSAQKNPTAFYLCASSIAFGRYEQFFGPGTRLTVL.

This clone was recorded only once. The rearrangement joins TRBV6-5 to TRBJ1-4; D ambiguous. This CDR3 is built from 15 residues. From germline, CDR1 is MNHEY and CDR2 SVGAGI. V was pared by 7 bases and J by 0 bases, with 12 bases between. This CDR3 is CASTGGPATNEKLFF. The CDR3 DNA follows: TGTGCCAGCACCGGAGGCCCGGCAACTAATGAAAAACTGTTTTTT.

CDR3 DNA: TGTGCCAGCAGTGAACTCGGGTTGCAGGGCGAGCAGTACTTC. Translating gives CASSELGLQGEQYF. The rearrangement links TRBV25-1 to TRBJ2-7; D may be TRBD1 (5 bases). The germline CDR1 and CDR2 sequences are MGHDK and SYGVNS. Trimming took off 2 bases at V and 6 bases at J, with 14 bases between the two ends. This CDR3 has 14 residues.

Written as DNA, the CDR3 is TGTGCCAGCAGCTGGGCAGGAGGTCACAATGAGCAGTTCTTC. Protein product: CASSWAGGHNEQFF. The chain links TRBV7-2 to TRBJ2-1, with TRBD2 as a possible D gene (5 bases). In germline, CDR1 is SGHTA, CDR2 FQGNSA. V was shortened by 4 bases and J by 5 bases, with 12 bases between the two germline ends. The CDR3 spans 14 residues.

The chain couples TRBV5-6 to TRBJ2-4, with 9 bases matching TRBD1. In germline, CDR1 is SGHDT, CDR2 YYEEEE. Trimming at V came to 4 bases and at J to 7 bases, leaving 3 bases not matched to a gene. CDR3 length: 13 amino acids. CDR3 loop: CASSHGTGNIQYF. CDR3 nucleotide sequence: TGTGCCAGCAGCCACGGGACAGGGAACATTCAGTACTTC.

V gene TRBV25-1 combines with J gene TRBJ2-7; 7 positions agree with TRBD1. Germline trimming cut 3 bases from V and 0 bases from J; bases unmatched to any gene: 11. This CDR3 is 17 amino acids long. Germline-derived CDR1 and CDR2 are MGHDK and SYGVNS. The CDR3 protein is CASSEGLRGQYSYEQYF. As DNA, the CDR3 is TGTGCCAGCAGTGAGGGGTTGAGGGGACAGTACTCCTACGAGCAGTACTTC.

The CDR3, as DNA: TGTGCCAGCAGTCCCCTTAGCGGGAGAAGGGGGGAGACCCAGTACTTC. The encoded protein is CASSPLSGRRGETQYF. The rearrangement joins TRBV27 to TRBJ2-5; 9 nucleotides align to TRBD2. CDR1 and CDR2 (germline): MNHEY, SMNVEV (reference sequence). CDR3 length: 16 amino acids. V shed 5 bases, J shed 5 bases, and the junction held 12 bases outside the gene matches.

The chain carries TRBV11-2 and TRBJ2-2; the D is unclear. The germline gives CDR1 SGHAT, CDR2 FQNNGV. Trimming stripped 4 bases from V and 0 bases from J, with 9 bases between. The CDR3 covers 15 residues. The DNA for the CDR3 is TGTGCCAGCAGCTCAAGACTTACGAACACCGGGGAGCTGTTTTTT. Residues: CASSSRLTNTGELFF.

Points on this clone: Other DNA sequences in the same sample also yield this CDR3. This rearrangement joins TRBV6-5 to TRBJ1-5; D perhaps matches TRBD1 (6 bases). The CDR3 has 14 residues. Germline-derived CDR1 and CDR2 are MNHEY and SVGAGI. Trimming shortened V by 2 bases and J by 2 bases, and 7 bases separated the two germline ends. CDR3 nucleotides: TGTGCCAGCAGTTACCGACAGGGCAATCAGCCCCAGCATTTT. Protein product: CASSYRQGNQPQHF.

The chain carries TRBV19 and TRBJ1-5, with TRBD1 matching 8 bases. CDR3 length equals 14 residues. The germline gives CDR1 LNHDA, CDR2 SQIVND (reference sequence). Trimming removed 7 bases from V and 4 bases from J; junction bases left unmatched: 6. Here the CDR3 reads CASTWTGFNQPQHF. DNA for the CDR3: TGTGCCAGTACTTGGACAGGGTTTAATCAGCCCCAGCATTTT.